This T cell receptor (beta chain) derives from a study of blood T cell repertoires in COVID-19. Study information: The origin of the acute and convalescent COVID-19 samples was the United States, Italy and Spain. T cells, B-cell-depleted T cells, or PBMCs provided the cDNA or gDNA that served as material.

Sequenced by immunoSEQ multiplex PCR; TCRdb stores in-frame clones only, minus some. The table has about 260,000 clones, approximately 88% seen once. Germline CDR1 reads LNHDA; CDR2 reads SQIVND (reference sequence). The ends were cut back, 5 bases at V and 6 bases at J, with 17 bases in the middle. CDR3 size: 15 residues. This chain links TRBV19 with TRBJ2-1; D unresolved. Sequencing was carried out using PBMCs or T cells enriched from blood (not recorded which). The TCR originated in a woman between 40 and 50 years old who had been exposed to COVID-19. CDR3 coding DNA: TGTGCCAGTAGTTTGACTGGTCCCAACCTCAATGAGCAGTTCTTC. Amino acid sequence: CASSLTGPNLNEQFF.